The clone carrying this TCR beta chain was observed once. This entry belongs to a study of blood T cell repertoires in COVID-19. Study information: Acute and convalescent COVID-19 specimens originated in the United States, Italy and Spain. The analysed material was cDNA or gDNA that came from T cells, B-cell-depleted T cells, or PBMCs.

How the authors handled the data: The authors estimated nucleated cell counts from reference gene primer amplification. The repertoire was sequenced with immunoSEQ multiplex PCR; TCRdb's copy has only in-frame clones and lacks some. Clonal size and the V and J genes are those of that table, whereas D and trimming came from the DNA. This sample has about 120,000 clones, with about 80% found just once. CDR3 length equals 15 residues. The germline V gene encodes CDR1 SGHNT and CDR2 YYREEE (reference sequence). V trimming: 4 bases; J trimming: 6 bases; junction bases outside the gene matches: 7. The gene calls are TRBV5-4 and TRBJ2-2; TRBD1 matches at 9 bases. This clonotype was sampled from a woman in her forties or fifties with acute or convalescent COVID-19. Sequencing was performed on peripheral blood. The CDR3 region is CASSLDRGRAGELFF. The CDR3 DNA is TGTGCCAGCAGCCTGGACAGGGGAAGGGCCGGGGAGCTGTTTTTT.